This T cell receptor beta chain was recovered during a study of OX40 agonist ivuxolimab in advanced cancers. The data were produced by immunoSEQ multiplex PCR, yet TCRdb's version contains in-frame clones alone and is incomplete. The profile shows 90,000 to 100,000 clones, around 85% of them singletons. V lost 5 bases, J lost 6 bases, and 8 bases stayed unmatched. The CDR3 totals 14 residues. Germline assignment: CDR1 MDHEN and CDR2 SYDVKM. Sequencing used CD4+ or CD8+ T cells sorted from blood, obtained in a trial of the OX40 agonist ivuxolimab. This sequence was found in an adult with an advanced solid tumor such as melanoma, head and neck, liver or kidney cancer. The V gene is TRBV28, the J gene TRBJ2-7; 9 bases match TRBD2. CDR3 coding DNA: TGTGCCAGCAGTCCTCCAGCGGGAGGTAGCGAGCAGTACTTC. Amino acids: CASSPPAGGSEQYF.